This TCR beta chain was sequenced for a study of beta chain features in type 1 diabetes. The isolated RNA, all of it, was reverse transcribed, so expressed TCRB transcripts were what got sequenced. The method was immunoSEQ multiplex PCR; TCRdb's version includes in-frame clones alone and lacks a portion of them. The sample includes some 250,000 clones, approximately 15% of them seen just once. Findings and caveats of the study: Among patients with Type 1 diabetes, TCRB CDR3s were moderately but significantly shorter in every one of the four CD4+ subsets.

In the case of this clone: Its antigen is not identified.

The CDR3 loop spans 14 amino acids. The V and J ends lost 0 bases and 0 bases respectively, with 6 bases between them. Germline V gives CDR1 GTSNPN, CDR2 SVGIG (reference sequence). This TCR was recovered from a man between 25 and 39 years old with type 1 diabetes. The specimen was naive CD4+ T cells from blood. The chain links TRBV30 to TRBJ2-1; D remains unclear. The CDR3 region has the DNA TGTGCCTGGAGTGTCCGGAGCTCCTACAATGAGCAGTTCTTC. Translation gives CAWSVRSSYNEQFF.